This is a list of T cell receptor beta chains from one sample in a study of response to subunit inactivated influenza vaccine. One entry per CDR3 protein, called by TCRdb with MiXCR from the RT-PCR reads. Here the sample spans 550,000 to 800,000 distinct CDR3 sequences, around a sixth being singletons. Material: PBMCs from blood, obtained about 13 days after vaccination. The source of these receptors is a man aged 50-60 years who received an inactivated influenza vaccine. Both conserved end residues are part of each CDR3. D genes are given only for firm matches. Rows may omit the clone size; those that give it use once, few, many or a size class.

CDR3nt,CDR3aa,abundance,d_gene,j_gene,v_gene
TGTGCCAGCAGCCCGGGACAGCCCCAAGAGACCCAGTACTTC,CASSPGQPQETQYF,few,TRBD1,TRBJ2-5,TRBV7-9
TGTGCCAGCAGCTTAGAGCGGACCCTCACAGGTGGCTACACCTTC,CASSLERTLTGGYTF,.,.,TRBJ1-2,TRBV7-9
TGTGCCAGCAGCTCGACTAGCGAGAGCACAGATACGCAGTATTTT,CASSSTSESTDTQYF,few,TRBD2,TRBJ2-3,TRBV7-9
TGCAGTGCTAGTATTCGAGAAAAACTGTTTTTT,CSASIREKLFF,few,.,TRBJ1-4,TRBV20-1
TGCGCCAGCAGCTTGGTTCGAGGACAGAACTATGGCTACACCTTC,CASSLVRGQNYGYTF,.,.,TRBJ1-2,TRBV5-1
TGTGCCAGCAGTCCCCGGACAGGGTTAAGCACAGATACGCAGTATTTT,CASSPRTGLSTDTQYF,.,TRBD1,TRBJ2-3,TRBV12-3/TRBV12-4
TGTGCCAGCAGCCAAGATCGGGAGCGACCAGATACGCAGTATTTT,CASSQDRERPDTQYF,few,.,TRBJ2-3,TRBV4-2
TGCGCCAGCAGCTTGTCGTCAGCACCGAATCTCAGTCGAGAGACCCAGTACTTC,CASSLSSAPNLSRETQYF,.,.,TRBJ2-5,TRBV5-1
TGTGCCAGTAGACCGGGACAGGGGGGCACCGGGGAGCTGTTTTTT,CASRPGQGGTGELFF,many,TRBD1,TRBJ2-2,TRBV19
TGTGCCAGCAGGCAGCGGGGGAACACCGGGGAGCTGTTTTTT,CASRQRGNTGELFF,few,TRBD2,TRBJ2-2,TRBV12-3/TRBV12-4
TGTGCCAGCAGCCAGGGGCAGTTCTTGGCCCAGCATTTT,CASSQGQFLAQHF,few,.,TRBJ1-5,TRBV6-2/TRBV6-3
TGTGCCAGCAGTTTGACCCCGCTGGGGGGCGAGTACTTC,CASSLTPLGGEYF,few,.,TRBJ2-5,TRBV12-3/TRBV12-4
TGTGCCAGCAGCCAGACTAGCGGTACCCTCACAGATACGCAGTATTTT,CASSQTSGTLTDTQYF,.,TRBD2,TRBJ2-3,TRBV4-2
TGCAGTGCCCCCGCGGGGGCGGGAGTAGACACTGAAGCTTTCTTT,CSAPAGAGVDTEAFF,.,.,TRBJ1-1,TRBV20-1
TGTGCCACCAGCAGAGATGTAGTAAGGGGCGATGAGCAGTTCTTC,CATSRDVVRGDEQFF,.,.,TRBJ2-1,TRBV15
TGCAGTGCCCCTCGGACCCGGACAGGGGGTTCAAATGAGCAGTTCTTC,CSAPRTRTGGSNEQFF,.,TRBD1,TRBJ2-1,TRBV20-1
TGTGCCAGTAAGTTGCGGGGGCTATACAATGAGCAGTTCTTC,CASKLRGLYNEQFF,.,.,TRBJ2-1,TRBV19
TGTGCCAGTAGTATTGCCGGGGCCGGTCAGCCCCAGCATTTT,CASSIAGAGQPQHF,.,.,TRBJ1-5,TRBV19
TGTGCCAGCAGTTTAGGGGGCGCATATCAGCCCCAGCATTTT,CASSLGGAYQPQHF,.,TRBD1,TRBJ1-5,TRBV6-5
TGTGCCAGCGGACCATCAGGGGGCTCAGCTGATTCCTACAATGAGCAGTTCTTC,CASGPSGGSADSYNEQFF,few,TRBD1,TRBJ2-1,TRBV11-1
TGCGCCAGCAGCCGGACAGGGAGGGAATCACCCCTCCACTTT,CASSRTGRESPLHF,few,TRBD1,TRBJ1-6,TRBV4-3
TGCAGCGTTGAAGATGTTAAGCGGGAGGGCAACTACGAGCAGTACTTC,CSVEDVKREGNYEQYF,few,TRBD2,TRBJ2-7,TRBV29-1
TGTGCCAGCAGTAAAGACCGACTCCAGTACTTC,CASSKDRLQYF,few,.,TRBJ2-5,TRBV6-5
TGCAGTGCCAGGTCAGGGGGCGAAGAGACCCAGTACTTC,CSARSGGEETQYF,.,TRBD1,TRBJ2-5,TRBV20-1
TGTGCCAGCAGCCAACAACTTAAAGAGACCCAGTACTTC,CASSQQLKETQYF,.,.,TRBJ2-5,TRBV16
TGTGCCAGCAGACAGGCGGGGTCCCGGGTTAGGCAGAACACCGGGGAGCTGTTTTTT,CASRQAGSRVRQNTGELFF,.,.,TRBJ2-2,TRBV11-2
TGTGCCAGCAGCGTCGGGACTAGCGGGACCAACTCCTACGAGCAGTACTTC,CASSVGTSGTNSYEQYF,few,TRBD2,TRBJ2-7,TRBV9
TGCGCCAGCAGCCAAGGGGGACAGGACTCCTACGAGCAGTACTTC,CASSQGGQDSYEQYF,.,TRBD1,TRBJ2-7,TRBV4-3